The T cell receptor (beta chain) described here comes from a study of low-dose radiotherapy and immunotherapy resistance in tumors. The CDR3 contains 15 residues. Trimming shortened V by 5 bases and J by 7 bases, and 18 bases separated the two germline ends. CDR1 is MNHNY and CDR2 is SVGAGI in the germline V gene (reference sequence). There are many counts of this clonotype. TRAV- and TRBV-specific primers, spanning alpha and beta chains, primed first-strand cDNA. Both a constant-region primer and a V-primer adapter served to amplify TCRs across 20 PCR cycles. Using its own MiXCR run on the reads, TCRdb lists one record per CDR3 protein. The table shows around 80,000 distinct CDR3 sequences, with around a sixth occurring only once. Stated time point: after trial treatment. Treatment: LDRT plus nivolumab, ipilimumab, low-dose cyclophosphamide and aspirin (RACIN trial). Each eligible patient had an advanced solid tumor, and these tumors lacked tumor-infiltrating lymphocytes.

The source of this sequence is a male donor with prostate cancer. V usage is TRBV6-6 and J usage is TRBJ2-1; D perhaps matches TRBD2 (6 bases). Sequenced here: PBMCs, sampled after low-dose radiotherapy plus immunotherapy. CDR3 loop: CASSPSGFGGNEQFF. The CDR3 DNA reads as TGTGCCAGCAGTCCCTCGGGCTTTGGGGGGAATGAGCAGTTCTTC.